A selection of T cell receptor beta chains follows, all from one sample in a study of cytomegalovirus exposure and HLA in healthy donors. Profiled with immunoSEQ multiplex PCR; TCRdb holds only in-frame clones, not every one. The table lists 110,000 to 150,000 clones, 70% of them singletons. Sequencing was performed on PBMCs. These receptors originate from a woman aged 60-70 years in good health and CMV-seropositive. The CDR3 runs from the conserved cysteine through the conserved F or W. The D gene is left open where the match is weak. Not all rows give a size; the values are once, few, many and, for expanded clones, a class.

J: TRBJ2-1; V: TRBV2; size: .; D: .; DNA: TGTGCCATTCCTCCGTCTTATATCAGCGATGAGCAGTTCTTC; CDR3: CAIPPSYISDEQFF
J: TRBJ2-5; V: TRBV20-1; size: .; D: .; DNA: TGCAGTGCTGGACACACTCTGGAAAGGTACTTC; CDR3: CSAGHTLERYF
J: TRBJ2-2; V: TRBV5-5; size: .; D: TRBD2; DNA: TGTGCCAGCAGCTTGGCTAGCGGCACCGGGGAGCTGTTTTTT; CDR3: CASSLASGTGELFF
J: TRBJ2-1; V: TRBV7-9; size: .; D: TRBD2; DNA: TGTGCCAGCAGCTTGACCAGCGGGAGGGCGGGGGAGCAGTTCTTC; CDR3: CASSLTSGRAGEQFF
J: TRBJ1-5; V: TRBV7-6; size: .; D: .; DNA: TGTGCCAGCAGCTTAGGGGAGGAACAGCCCCAGCATTTT; CDR3: CASSLGEEQPQHF
J: TRBJ2-2; V: TRBV4-2; size: .; D: .; DNA: TGTGCCAGCAGCCCCCGACTAGAGGGCGGGGAGCTGTTTTTT; CDR3: CASSPRLEGGELFF
J: TRBJ1-2; V: TRBV19; size: few; D: .; DNA: TGTGCCAGTAAGCAGGGACTCTATGGCTACACCTTC; CDR3: CASKQGLYGYTF
J: TRBJ2-7; V: TRBV7-8; size: .; D: .; DNA: TGTGCCAGCAGCTTAGGACGGGTATACGAGCAGTACTTC; CDR3: CASSLGRVYEQYF
J: TRBJ2-7; V: TRBV25-1; size: .; D: .; DNA: TGTGCCAGCAGTGCCGAGCTCTACGAGCAGTACTTC; CDR3: CASSAELYEQYF
J: TRBJ1-5; V: TRBV28; size: .; D: .; DNA: TGTGCCAGCACCACCCTCTCGGGGGGGGCTCAACAGCCCCAGCATTTT; CDR3: CASTTLSGGAQQPQHF
J: TRBJ2-3; V: TRBV4-2; size: .; D: TRBD2; DNA: TGTGCCAGCAGCCAAGTATCGCAGCGGGGGAACACAGATACGCAGTATTTT; CDR3: CASSQVSQRGNTDTQYF
J: TRBJ1-1; V: TRBV4-1; size: few; D: TRBD1; DNA: TGCGCCAGCAGCCACCTCGACAGGGGCCTGAACACTGAAGCTTTCTTT; CDR3: CASSHLDRGLNTEAFF
J: TRBJ1-5; V: TRBV7-2; size: few; D: .; DNA: TGTGCCAGCACCGCGGGAGGGTTAAGCAATCAGCCCCAGCATTTT; CDR3: CASTAGGLSNQPQHF
J: TRBJ2-7; V: TRBV6-5; size: .; D: TRBD2; DNA: TGTGCCAGCAGTCCCGGGACTAGATTCTACGAGCAGTACTTC; CDR3: CASSPGTRFYEQYF
J: TRBJ2-1; V: TRBV28; size: .; D: TRBD1; DNA: TGTGCCAGCAGCACCTGGACAGGGGGCTTGGGGTCCTACAATGAGCAGTTCTTC; CDR3: CASSTWTGGLGSYNEQFF
J: TRBJ1-3; V: TRBV28; size: few; D: TRBD1; DNA: TGTGCCAGCCCCGCAGGGACAGGGAAAGGAAACACCATATATTTT; CDR3: CASPAGTGKGNTIYF
J: TRBJ2-5; V: TRBV28; size: .; D: .; DNA: TGTGCCAGCAGTTTTGGGGCTGAAGAGACCCAGTACTTC; CDR3: CASSFGAEETQYF
J: TRBJ2-2; V: TRBV5-1; size: .; D: .; DNA: TGCGCCAGCAGCCCTCTAGCTTCGAACACCGGGGAGCTGTTTTTT; CDR3: CASSPLASNTGELFF
J: TRBJ2-1; V: TRBV4-1; size: few; D: TRBD2; DNA: TGCGCCAGCAGCCAAGAGGGGGGGAGCTCCTACAATGAGCAGTTCTTC; CDR3: CASSQEGGSSYNEQFF
J: TRBJ2-3; V: TRBV4-1; size: .; D: TRBD2; DNA: TGCGCCAGCAGCCAAGGGGTGGGACTAGCGGGAAGTTCTACGCAGTATTTT; CDR3: CASSQGVGLAGSSTQYF
J: TRBJ1-1; V: TRBV5-6; size: .; D: .; DNA: TGTGCCAGCAGCTTATGGCAGGTCGGCTTTACTGAAGCTTTCTTT; CDR3: CASSLWQVGFTEAFF
J: TRBJ2-1; V: TRBV11-2; size: .; D: .; DNA: TGTGCCAGCAGCTTAGGAAGGGGGGGGTATGAGCAGTTCTTC; CDR3: CASSLGRGGYEQFF
J: TRBJ1-1; V: TRBV5-1; size: .; D: TRBD1; DNA: TGCGCCAGCAGCAAAGGACAGGAGAACACTGAAGCTTTCTTT; CDR3: CASSKGQENTEAFF
J: TRBJ2-3; V: TRBV25-1; size: few; D: TRBD2; DNA: TGTGCCAGCAGTCATAGCGGGACTAGCACAGATACGCAGTATTTT; CDR3: CASSHSGTSTDTQYF
J: TRBJ1-1; V: TRBV5-4; size: once; D: .; DNA: TGTGCCAGCGCCAAAGTAGGCGGAAACACTGAAGCTTTCTTT; CDR3: CASAKVGGNTEAFF
J: TRBJ1-5; V: TRBV6-1; size: few; D: TRBD1; DNA: TGTGCCATTAACGACAGGGGGCGAGGACAGCCCCAGCATTTT; CDR3: CAINDRGRGQPQHF
J: TRBJ2-7; V: TRBV5-1; size: .; D: TRBD2; DNA: TGCGCCAGCAGCTCTGACGGACTAGCGGGAGATGGCCACTTC; CDR3: CASSSDGLAGDGHF
J: TRBJ1-2; V: TRBV7-9; size: .; D: .; DNA: TGTGCCAGCAGCTTAGGGCATGACTATGGCTACACCTTC; CDR3: CASSLGHDYGYTF
J: TRBJ2-2; V: TRBV7-2; size: .; D: .; DNA: TGTGCCAGCAGCGCTAGCGCCACGAACACCGGGGAGCTGTTTTTT; CDR3: CASSASATNTGELFF
J: TRBJ2-7; V: TRBV18; size: .; D: TRBD2; DNA: TGTGCCAGCTCACCACTAGCGGGAGCGCTCGAGCAGTACTTC; CDR3: CASSPLAGALEQYF
J: TRBJ1-2; V: TRBV6-5; size: .; D: .; DNA: TGTGCCAGCAGGTCAGGGGCGCATGGCTACACCTTC; CDR3: CASRSGAHGYTF
J: TRBJ2-7; V: TRBV5-6; size: .; D: .; DNA: TGTGCCAGCAGCTTGCCGGCTAGCTCCTACGAGCAGTACTTC; CDR3: CASSLPASSYEQYF
J: TRBJ2-1; V: TRBV7-3; size: many; D: TRBD2; DNA: TGTGCCAGCAGCTTTAGCGGGAGGGCCCCACACAATGAGCAGTTCTTC; CDR3: CASSFSGRAPHNEQFF
J: TRBJ2-3; V: TRBV7-6; size: few; D: .; DNA: TGTGCCAGCAGCCCTAAAGCCCCAGGGGCCCTAGGAGCAGATACGCAGTATTTT; CDR3: CASSPKAPGALGADTQYF
J: TRBJ1-2; V: TRBV7-8; size: once; D: TRBD1; DNA: TGTGCCAGCAGCTTAGCAGCCAAGGACAGGCCGGGCCACACCTTC; CDR3: CASSLAAKDRPGHTF
J: TRBJ1-5; V: TRBV6-5; size: .; D: TRBD1; DNA: TGTGCCAGCAGTTCACAGGGGCTAAGCAATCAGCCCCAGCATTTT; CDR3: CASSSQGLSNQPQHF
J: TRBJ2-7; V: TRBV11-3; size: once; D: TRBD2; DNA: TGTGCCAGCAGCCAGAGGGCGGGAGGGGGCTACGAGCAGTACTTC; CDR3: CASSQRAGGGYEQYF
J: TRBJ1-4; V: TRBV25-1; size: .; D: TRBD1; DNA: TGTGCCAGCAGTGTCAGGGGGAGAGTCGAAAAACTGTTTTTT; CDR3: CASSVRGRVEKLFF
J: TRBJ1-6; V: TRBV9; size: few; D: .; DNA: TGTGCCAGCAGCGTGGGGAGCTCCTATAATTCACCCCTCCACTTT; CDR3: CASSVGSSYNSPLHF
J: TRBJ2-3; V: TRBV11-1; size: .; D: .; DNA: TGTGCCAGCAGCCCCCTCCTCTACCGGGATACGCAGTATTTT; CDR3: CASSPLLYRDTQYF
J: TRBJ1-1; V: TRBV7-9; size: .; D: .; DNA: TGTGCCAGCAGTCAACAGGGTAACACTGAAGCTTTCTTT; CDR3: CASSQQGNTEAFF
J: TRBJ2-3; V: TRBV7-7; size: .; D: .; DNA: TGTGCCAGCAGCTTAGGTAGCGGTAGCACAGATACGCAGTATTTT; CDR3: CASSLGSGSTDTQYF
J: TRBJ2-3; V: TRBV13; size: .; D: .; DNA: TGTGCCAGCAGCTCCGGGGTGTGGACAGATACGCAGTATTTT; CDR3: CASSSGVWTDTQYF
J: TRBJ2-3; V: TRBV10-3; size: .; D: .; DNA: TGTGCCATCAGGCGGGACAGCACAGATACGCAGTATTTT; CDR3: CAIRRDSTDTQYF
J: TRBJ2-7; V: TRBV6-5; size: .; D: TRBD1; DNA: TGTGCCAGCAGCAACAGGGGGATCATCGACGAGCAGTACTTC; CDR3: CASSNRGIIDEQYF
J: TRBJ1-1; V: TRBV28; size: .; D: .; DNA: TGTGCCATCACAGGGACACTTGTTACTGAAGCTTTCTTT; CDR3: CAITGTLVTEAFF
J: TRBJ2-1; V: TRBV4-2; size: many; D: TRBD2; DNA: TGTGCCAGCAGCCAAGTGGCGGGGGAGTTTATTCGCAATGAGCAGTTCTTC; CDR3: CASSQVAGEFIRNEQFF
J: TRBJ1-1; V: TRBV9; size: .; D: .; DNA: TGTGCCAGCAGCGTAGCACCTCCCACAACGAACACTGAAGCTTTCTTT; CDR3: CASSVAPPTTNTEAFF
J: TRBJ2-3; V: TRBV12-5; size: .; D: .; DNA: TGTGCTAGTGGTTACAAACTAGGGGATACGCAGTATTTT; CDR3: CASGYKLGDTQYF
J: TRBJ1-2; V: TRBV28; size: .; D: .; DNA: TGTGCCAGCAGTTCCAGGGATCGCTACACCTTC; CDR3: CASSSRDRYTF
J: TRBJ2-1; V: TRBV5-1; size: .; D: TRBD2; DNA: TGCGCCAGCAGCTTGGAGCAGCGGGAGTTGAATGAGCAGTTCTTC; CDR3: CASSLEQRELNEQFF
J: TRBJ2-7; V: TRBV5-6; size: .; D: .; DNA: TGTGCCAGCAGCTTGGTAGCCAGGGACTCCTACGAGCAGTACTTC; CDR3: CASSLVARDSYEQYF
J: TRBJ2-7; V: TRBV5-1; size: .; D: .; DNA: TGCGCCAGCAGCTCGACTTTAGACAGAATACTCTACGAGCAGTACTTC; CDR3: CASSSTLDRILYEQYF
J: TRBJ2-2; V: TRBV11-1; size: .; D: TRBD2; DNA: TGTGCCAGCAGCCGCCCACTTGAGCGGGAGGCGAACACCGGGGAGCTGTTTTTT; CDR3: CASSRPLEREANTGELFF
J: TRBJ1-1; V: TRBV19; size: .; D: TRBD1; DNA: TGTGCCAGTACCCTTATGGAGGCAGGGGGTCGAGCTTTCTTT; CDR3: CASTLMEAGGRAFF
J: TRBJ2-5; V: TRBV11-2; size: .; D: .; DNA: TGTGCCAGCAGCTTAGGTGCAGGGATGGGAGAGACCCAGTACTTC; CDR3: CASSLGAGMGETQYF
J: TRBJ1-2; V: TRBV10-3; size: few; D: .; DNA: TGTGCCATCAGTGAGGACAGGTACTATGGCTACACCTTC; CDR3: CAISEDRYYGYTF
J: TRBJ1-3; V: TRBV30; size: .; D: .; DNA: TGTGCCTGGAGGGAGCCCTTTTTGGGTAAAGCTGGAAACACCATATATTTT; CDR3: CAWREPFLGKAGNTIYF
J: TRBJ1-3; V: TRBV11-2; size: .; D: .; DNA: TGTGCCAGCAGCTTAGATGTAAATTACGGGATTAATTTT; CDR3: CASSLDVNYGINF
J: TRBJ2-7; V: TRBV19; size: few; D: TRBD2; DNA: TGTGCCAGTAGTATAGCAGGAGCGGGAGTATACGAGCAGTACTTC; CDR3: CASSIAGAGVYEQYF